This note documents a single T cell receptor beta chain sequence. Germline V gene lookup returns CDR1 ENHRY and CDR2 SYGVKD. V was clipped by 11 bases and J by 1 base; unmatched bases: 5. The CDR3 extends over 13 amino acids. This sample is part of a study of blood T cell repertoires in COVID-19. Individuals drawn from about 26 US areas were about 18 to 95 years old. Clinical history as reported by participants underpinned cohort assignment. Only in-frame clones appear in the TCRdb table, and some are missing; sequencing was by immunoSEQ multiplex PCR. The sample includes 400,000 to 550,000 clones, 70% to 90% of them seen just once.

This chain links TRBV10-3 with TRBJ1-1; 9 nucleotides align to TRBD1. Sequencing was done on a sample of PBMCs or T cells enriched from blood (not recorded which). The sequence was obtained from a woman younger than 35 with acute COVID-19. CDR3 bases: TGTGCCTCCCAGACAGGGGGGAACACTGAAGCTTTCTTT. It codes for CASQTGGNTEAFF.